The 10 T cell receptor beta chains below were found in one sample sequenced in a study of identical twins. One entry per CDR3 protein, called by TCRdb with MiXCR from the 5' RACE reads. The profile covers about 210,000 distinct CDR3 sequences, with over 8% appearing a single time and about 5.5% taken by the ten largest. The sample comprised memory (CD45RO+) T cells sorted from blood. The receptor set was obtained from a woman aged 18-29 years in good health.

This clonotype was counted many times. The gene calls are TRBV20-1 and TRBJ1-2; weak D call: TRBD1 (5 bases). The CDR3 length is 12 residues. Trimming removed 5 bases from V and 4 bases from J, with 11 bases in between. Germline lookup yields CDR1 DFQATT and CDR2 SNEGSKA (reference sequence). CDR3 protein: CSAAGTGYGYTF. The CDR3 DNA is TGCAGTGCTGCCGGGACGGGCTATGGCTACACCTTC.

V and J are TRBV18 and TRBJ1-2; D is possibly TRBD1 (5 bases). In germline, CDR1 is KGHSH, CDR2 LQKENI. The CDR3 has 19 residues. Trimming removed 1 base from V and 0 bases from J, with 21 bases in between. The CDR3 protein is CASSPRRGSGDEANYGYTF. The CDR3 bases are TGTGCCAGCTCACCACGAAGGGGATCAGGAGATGAAGCTAACTATGGCTACACCTTC. Full variable domain (missing parts from reference TRBV18 and TRBJ1-2): NAGVMQNPRHLVRRRGQEARLRCSPMKGHSHVYWYRQLPEEGLKFMVYLQKENIIDESGMPKERFSAEFPKEGPSILRIQQVVRGDSAAYFCASSPRRGSGDEANYGYTFGSGTRLTVV.

This clonotype was seen a few times. This chain links TRBV27 with TRBJ1-1; 8 nucleotides match TRBD1. Germline CDR1 reads MNHEY; CDR2 reads SMNVEV (reference sequence). V shed 0 bases, J shed 9 bases, and the junction held 6 bases outside the gene matches. The length of the CDR3 is 14 residues. The CDR3 loop reads CASSLSHRTGQAFF. In DNA, the CDR3 is TGTGCCAGCAGTTTATCCCACCGGACAGGGCAAGCTTTCTTT.

The table lists this clonotype with a few counts. This rearrangement joins TRBV7-9 to TRBJ2-7; D may be TRBD1 or TRBD2 (5 bases each). Deletions cut 5 bases from V and 5 bases from J, with 22 bases between. The CDR3 spans 16 residues. CDR1 and CDR2 from the germline V gene are SEHNR and FQNEAQ (reference sequence). The CDR3 DNA is TGTGCCAGCAGCCCTCCGGGGCAGGGACCGAGGAACGAGCAGTACTTC. Protein sequence: CASSPPGQGPRNEQYF.

V gene TRBV12-3 or TRBV12-4 combines with J gene TRBJ2-1; 12 bases agree with TRBD2. V shed 3 bases, J shed 3 bases, and the junction held 12 bases outside the gene matches. CDR3 length: 19 residues. The CDR3, as DNA: TGTGCCAGCAGTTTGGGTGGGACTAGCGGGTTGTCGTTCTACAATGAGCAGTTCTTC. Protein: CASSLGGTSGLSFYNEQFF.

V is TRBV20-1 and J is TRBJ2-1; D is uncertain. CDR1 is DFQATT, CDR2 SNEGSKA, per germline (reference sequence). Trimming took 7 bases from V and 1 from J, leaving 11 bases between them. This CDR3 is 13 amino acids long. CDR3 in DNA: TGCAGTGTCTGGATGACTTCCTACAATGAGCAGTTCTTC. Protein: CSVWMTSYNEQFF.

This chain uses TRBV18 with TRBJ2-1, with 7 bases aligning to TRBD1. Looked up from germline, CDR1 is KGHSH and CDR2 is LQKENI. The ends lost 6 bases at V and 4 bases at J; junction bases unmatched: 6. The CDR3 has 14 amino acids. The CDR3 nucleotides are TGTGCCAGCTCTCCGGACAGGAGGTACAATGAGCAGTTCTTC. This codes for CASSPDRRYNEQFF. The full variable domain, with the rest looked up from reference TRBV18 and TRBJ2-1, is NAGVMQNPRHLVRRRGQEARLRCSPMKGHSHVYWYRQLPEEGLKFMVYLQKENIIDESGMPKERFSAEFPKEGPSILRIQQVVRGDSAAYFCASSPDRRYNEQFFGPGTRLTVL.

The chain has TRBV6-5 and TRBJ2-2, with D perhaps matching TRBD2 (5 bases). Germline V CDR1 and CDR2: MNHEY, SVGAGI. The V end was cut by 0 bases, the J end by 0 bases, with 8 bases between. The CDR3 has 16 amino acids. CDR3 region: CASSYSAVPNTGELFF. The CDR3 region has the DNA TGTGCCAGCAGTTACTCAGCGGTTCCGAACACCGGGGAGCTGTTTTTT.

V and J are TRBV2 and TRBJ1-2; D is unresolved. There are 15 residues in the CDR3. Germline V gives CDR1 SNHLY, CDR2 FYNNEI. With 0 bases removed from V and 8 bases from J, the gap between germline ends came to 16 bases. This CDR3 is CASSEALRQSRGYTF. DNA of the CDR3: TGTGCCAGCAGTGAAGCGCTTCGGCAGTCTCGAGGCTACACCTTC. The full variable domain, completed using reference TRBV2 and TRBJ1-2, is EPEVTQTPSHQVTQMGQEVILRCVPISNHLYFYWYRQILGQKVEFLVSFYNNEISEKSEIFDDQFSVERPDGSNFTLKIRSTKLEDSAMYFCASSEALRQSRGYTFGSGTRLTVV.

This clonotype appeared a few times. The chain uses TRBV5-6 and TRBJ1-5; D is perhaps TRBD1 (5 bases). This CDR3 is built from 15 residues. V was shortened by 0 bases and J by 2 bases, with 9 bases between the two germline ends. Germline V CDR1 and CDR2: SGHDT, YYEEEE. CDR3 sequence reads: CASSLAGGGNQPQHF. The CDR3 coding sequence is TGTGCCAGCAGCTTGGCGGGAGGGGGCAATCAGCCCCAGCATTTT. Variable domain in full (rest from reference TRBV5-6 and TRBJ1-5): DAGVTQSPTHLIKTRGQQVTLRCSPKSGHDTVSWYQQALGQGPQFIFQYYEEEERQRGNFPDRFSGHQFPNYSSELNVNALLLGDSALYLCASSLAGGGNQPQHFGDGTRLSIL.